This T cell receptor (beta chain) is drawn from a study of cytomegalovirus exposure and HLA in healthy donors. Concerning this clone itself: Antigen: not known.

Amplification used 60 Vbeta primers and 13 Jbeta primers. Sequenced by immunoSEQ multiplex PCR; TCRdb stores in-frame clones only, minus some. Of 110,000 to 150,000 clones in the sample, 65% to 90% were seen once. Findings and caveats of the study: In all likelihood, a cluster of highly shared sequence variants was a sequencing artifact.

The CDR3 extends over 15 amino acids. Trimming pared 6 bases from V and 3 bases from J, leaving 18 bases between. CDR1 is SNHLY, CDR2 FYNNEI, per germline. The sequenced sample consisted of PBMCs. The chain employs TRBV2 and TRBJ2-7, with a possible D match to TRBD1 (7 bases). The TCR sequence derives from a female donor in good health and CMV-seronegative. In nucleotides, the CDR3 is TGTGCCAGCAGCCGGAGGGGGACAGCTAGCTACGAGCAGTACTTC. Amino acids: CASSRRGTASYEQYF.